The 17 T cell receptor beta chains below come from one sample, sequenced in a study of beta chain features in type 1 diabetes. Reverse transcribing all isolated RNA meant expressed TCRB transcripts were sequenced. The repertoire was sequenced with immunoSEQ multiplex PCR; TCRdb's copy has only in-frame clones and lacks some. The table includes tens of thousands of clones, about three fifths detected once. The specimen sequenced was Tregs from blood. These TCRs come from a young woman in good health.

For this clone: A read error may account for a junction end that differs from germline. V gene TRBV4-1 combines with J gene TRBJ2-7; TRBD2 might be the D (5 bases). The CDR3 runs 15 residues. Germline CDR1 MGHRA, CDR2 YSYEKL. The CDR3 loop reads CASSTVGLAGKEQYF. The DNA of the CDR3 is TGTGCCAGCAGCACGGTCGGGCTAGCAGGCAAAGAGCAGTACTTC.

The V call is TRBV5-1, the J call TRBJ2-1, with D unresolved. This CDR3 is built from 12 residues. V was clipped by 5 bases and J by 4 bases, with 7 bases between them. Germline V lookup: CDR1 SGHRS, CDR2 YFSETQ. CDR3 DNA: TGCGCCAGCAGGGCAGTGTACAATGAGCAGTTCTTC. Protein sequence: CASRAVYNEQFF.

This sequence joins TRBV28 and TRBJ1-2, with D hard to call. The CDR3 is 12 amino acids. Germline V gives CDR1 MDHEN, CDR2 SYDVKM. Trimming stripped 11 bases from V and 5 bases from J, with 15 bases between. DNA of the CDR3: TGTGCCTGCGGGCAGAGCCTTTATGGCTACACCTTC. The encoded protein is CACGQSLYGYTF.

This clone was counted a few times. DNA of the CDR3: TGTGCCAGCAACAGGGGACGATTGAACACTGAAGCTTTCTTT. It is translated as CASNRGRLNTEAFF. The chain uses TRBV19 and TRBJ1-1, with 7 bases that match TRBD1. J gave up 0 bases and V 9 bases, and 7 bases lay outside the gene matches. Germline values: CDR1 LNHDA, CDR2 SQIVND (reference sequence). The CDR3 has 14 residues.

The chain uses TRBV6-1 and TRBJ1-1, with D tentatively TRBD1 (5 bases). CDR3 length: 13 amino acids. Germline CDR1 reads MNHNS; CDR2 reads SASEGT. V was cut by 7 bases and J by 6 bases, with 15 bases left in between. Here the CDR3 reads CASTHGGGAEAFF. CDR3 in DNA: TGTGCCAGCACTCACGGTGGGGGGGCTGAAGCTTTCTTT.

Here the CDR3 reads CASSVEGTAWADTQYF. CDR3 nucleotide sequence: TGTGCCAGCAGCGTAGAAGGGACAGCGTGGGCAGATACGCAGTATTTT. The genes are TRBV9 and TRBJ2-3; TRBD1 matches at 7 bases. This CDR3 region has 16 residues. The germline gives CDR1 SGDLS, CDR2 YYNGEE. Trimming at V came to 0 bases and at J to 4 bases, leaving 8 bases not matched to a gene.

V gene TRBV19 combines with J gene TRBJ1-2; weak D call: TRBD1 (5 bases). Germline CDR1 LNHDA, CDR2 SQIVND (reference sequence). The CDR3 has 13 amino acids. V lost 5 bases and J lost 3, with 10 bases in between. The CDR3 bases are TGTGCCAGTAGTGACGACAGCTACTATGGCTACACCTTC. Translation: CASSDDSYYGYTF. Complete variable domain (other parts from reference TRBV19 and TRBJ1-2): DGGITQSPKYLFRKEGQNVTLSCEQNLNHDAMYWYRQDPGQGLRLIYYSQIVNDFQKGDIAEGYSVSREKKESFPLTVTSAQKNPTAFYLCASSDDSYYGYTFGSGTRLTVV.

The chain uses TRBV4-2 and TRBJ2-3; 9 bases agree with TRBD2. Germline CDR1 is LGHNA and CDR2 is YNFKEQ. The CDR3 spans 17 residues. V was clipped by 1 base and J by 1 base; unmatched bases: 6. The CDR3 protein is CASSQVSSGVRTDTQYF. In DNA, the CDR3 is TGTGCCAGCAGCCAAGTGTCTAGCGGGGTGCGCACAGATACGCAGTATTTT.

The chain links TRBV4-3 to TRBJ1-5; no clear D. The length of the CDR3 is 14 residues. Between the trimmed V and J ends, which lost 0 bases and 4 bases, there was a span of 7 bases. CDR1 and CDR2 (germline): LGHNA, YSLEER. DNA for the CDR3: TGCGCCAGCAGCCAAGATCTCGGTAATCAGCCCCAGCATTTT. It encodes CASSQDLGNQPQHF.

The V call is TRBV29-1, the J call TRBJ1-2; the D gene is possibly TRBD1 (6 bases). This CDR3 has 12 residues. Germline assignment: CDR1 SQVTM and CDR2 ANQGSEA. Between the trimmed V and J ends, which lost 7 bases and 8 bases, there was a span of 17 bases. CDR3 DNA sequence: TGCAGCGGAACAGGGCCTGGGGAAGGCTACACCTTC. It encodes CSGTGPGEGYTF.

The gene calls are TRBV4-1 and TRBJ1-1; 7 nucleotides agree with TRBD1. CDR3 length equals 14 residues. J was trimmed by 0 bases and V by 5 bases; bases with no gene match: 3. The germline CDR1 and CDR2 sequences are MGHRA and YSYEKL. The chain's CDR3 is CASSSDRVNTEAFF. The CDR3, as DNA: TGCGCCAGCAGCTCCGACAGGGTGAACACTGAAGCTTTCTTT.

The table lists this clone with a few counts. The chain is built from TRBV7-2 and TRBJ2-1; no firm D call. Trimming took off 4 bases at V and 0 bases at J, with 13 bases between the two ends. This CDR3 spans 16 amino acids. Looked up from germline, CDR1 is SGHTA and CDR2 is FQGNSA. The CDR3 loop is CASSSSFGSSYNEQFF. CDR3 nucleotide sequence: TGTGCCAGCAGCTCCTCCTTCGGTAGCTCCTACAATGAGCAGTTCTTC.

In regard to this clone: One end of the junction varies from germline; a read error may be responsible. V gene TRBV5-1 combines with J gene TRBJ2-3, with 11 bases that match TRBD2. The CDR3 consists of 16 residues. Germline assignment: CDR1 SGHRS and CDR2 YFSETQ. The CDR3 sequence: CASSFELAGVPNERFF. The CDR3, as DNA: TGCGCCAGCAGTTTCGAACTAGCGGGAGTCCCCAATGAGCGGTTCTTC.

The J gene is TRBJ1-2, the V gene TRBV5-8; 9 bases map to TRBD1. Germline V gene sequence: CDR1 SGHTS, CDR2 YDEGEE. Losses at the gene ends were 0 bases for V and 5 bases for J; bases not matched to a gene: 2. The CDR3 has 14 residues. The CDR3 DNA reads as TGTGCCAGCAGCTTGGCGGGGACAGGGTATGGCTACACCTTC. It yields the protein CASSLAGTGYGYTF.

The genes are TRBV2 and TRBJ1-2; tentative D call: TRBD1 (6 bases). V lost 6 bases and J 1 base, leaving 9 bases between the germline ends. CDR1 is SNHLY, CDR2 FYNNEI, per germline. The CDR3 sequence is 13 residues long. Written as DNA, the CDR3 is TGTGCCAGCAGACAGGGAAGTAACTATGGCTACACCTTC. It translates to CASRQGSNYGYTF.

This chain joins TRBV5-1 and TRBJ2-3; TRBD2 matches at 8 bases. The CDR3 has 16 residues. The trim removed 4 bases at V and 6 bases at J, leaving 13 bases unmatched. From germline, CDR1 is SGHRS and CDR2 YFSETQ. CDR3 nucleotide sequence: TGCGCCAGCAGCAACTCGGGAGGGTTTCGGGTGGATACGCAGTATTTT. This codes for CASSNSGGFRVDTQYF.

The chain recombines TRBV5-1 with TRBJ1-1; D possibly corresponds to TRBD1 (5 bases). Per the germline V gene, CDR1 is SGHRS and CDR2 is YFSETQ. There are 15 residues in the CDR3. Trimming shortened V by 6 bases and J by 3 bases, and 18 bases separated the two germline ends. The chain's CDR3 is CASTGAKAGYTEAFF. As DNA, the CDR3 is TGCGCCAGCACCGGGGCCAAAGCGGGTTACACTGAAGCTTTCTTT.